Given below is one TCR beta chain in context. This clonotype has ten or more counts. Its cognate antigen has yet to be identified. Base qualities are missing; no much larger clone stands one base away. The CDR3 goes from the cysteine to the phenylalanine over 16 residues. Only CDR3 DNA remains: 48 bases, in frame from the first base. Compared with germline, V lacks 11 bases and J lacks 0 bases; bases without a gene match: 15. CDR1 and CDR2 (LGHDT, YNNKEL) derive from the germline V gene (reference sequence). Libraries of naive CD8 T cells were built from anywhere between roughly 17,000 and 1,100,000 sorted cells, with 10%, 30% or 50% of the purified RNA used. On a BD FACSAria II, naive CD8 T cells were FACS-sorted as CD8+CD4-CCR7+CD45RA+ and collected into RLT Plus buffer. To test detection sensitivity, Jurkat RNA equal to ten TCR copies was added to samples of roughly 18,000-1,100,000 naive CD8 T cells. CD8 T cells were enriched using RosetteSep CD8+ T Cell Enrichment Cocktail and Ficoll-Paque, and the enriched cells then underwent ACK red cell lysis.

The data were taken from a study of molecular identifiers for immune sequencing clone quantification (dated by TCRdb to the late 2010s). Describing the broader study: For a replicate experiment, RNA from around 18,000 or 91,000 naive CD8 T cells was divided into five aliquots, and four of the five aliquots were sequenced. This methods study used CD8 T cells to benchmark TCR RNA copy counting and molecular-identifier clustering-based TCR repertoire sequencing (MIDCIRS).

What the study reported, not specific to this receptor: The sizes of highly expanded clones could end up underestimated when identical TCR molecules share a barcode. When barcode sub-clustering was omitted, TCR diversity was inflated by chimeric consensus sequences, with chimeras reaching as high as 47%. The naive libraries included spiked-in Jurkat TCR RNA (roughly nine copies' worth), and this Jurkat TCR RNA is not part of the donor repertoire. Modeling estimated 3 to 3.5 recovered TCR RNA copies per cell, compared with roughly 10 by digital PCR, which implies around 33% capture efficiency. Spiked-in Jurkat TCR RNA equal to a single cell's worth was reported to be detectable even within 1,100,000 naive CD8 T cells. In CMV-specific effector cells, over 99% of molecules were held by clones above 20 RNA copies, whereas under 1% of molecules were held by such clones in naive cells.

The method behind the library was PCR. The sequencer was a NextSeq 500. Bulk TCR libraries were made following a previously described method, with the TCR primers given in Table S5. Total RNA was purified with the Qiagen AllPrep DNA/RNA kit. Before analysis, reads from multiple sequencing runs of one library were combined. In the original analysis: Reads were retained only if the reads had an exact TCR constant sequence, and the retained reads were trimmed to 150 nt and grouped according to their 12-nt molecular barcodes. Reads within each barcode group were sub-clustered using a 15% Levenshtein threshold, and quality-weighted consensus sequences were constructed for each RNA molecule. Non-functional sequences were filtered out, along with any lower-count sequence sitting one edit away from another sequence. Based on a fit of two negative binomial distributions, barcode sub-clusters having less than 20% of the maximum read count were discarded. TCRdb reworked the public reads: Q25 trimming with fastp, MiXCR clone assembly, productive beta chains retained. Every entry covers one CDR3 protein and lists the most common genes and DNA from its rows. The V and J calls reflect TCRdb's pipeline rather than the authors' work. Counted in this sample were around 460,000 distinct CDR3 sequences; roughly 25% of them appeared once. Jointly, the top ten make up approximately 0.8% of the sample.

The origin of this receptor is a human donor in good health. Some libraries in this study had Jurkat cell RNA spiked in. Material for sequencing was naive CD8+ T cells from blood, with Jurkat cell RNA spiked in. In light of the paper, this sample's cell subset or site label describes: FACS-sorted CD8+CD4-CCR7+CD45RA+ naive T cells. Here the chain combines TRBV3-1 and TRBJ1-1, and TRBD1 aligns with 7 junction nucleotides. The CDR3 here reads CAGPLAGTAMNTEAFF. The nucleotide sequence reads as follows: TGTGCCGGGCCCTTGGCGGGGACAGCCATGAACACTGAAGCTTTCTTT.